These 29 T cell receptor beta chains originate from one sample sequenced in a study of cytomegalovirus exposure and HLA in healthy donors. 13 Jbeta primers and 60 Vbeta primers were used for the PCR. Assay: immunoSEQ multiplex PCR; the TCRdb copy retains only in-frame clones and omits some. This sample carries more than 200,000 clones, roughly 82% of them seen once, and the ten largest clones take about 6%. Sample: PBMCs. The receptors shown here come from a man between 40 and 49 years old in good health and CMV-seropositive.

This chain connects TRBV27 to TRBJ2-3; 10 bases fit TRBD2. Losses at the gene ends were 8 bases for V and 5 bases for J; bases not matched to a gene: 7. Germline CDR1 MNHEY, CDR2 SMNVEV (reference sequence). The CDR3 is made up of 14 amino acids. CDR3 coding DNA: TGTGCCAGCCGAGGACTAGCGGCTCGAGATACGCAGTATTTT. This gives the protein CASRGLAARDTQYF.

The genes are TRBV5-1 and TRBJ2-7; 10 bases map to TRBD1. Germline V gives CDR1 SGHRS, CDR2 YFSETQ. V dropped 0 bases and J dropped 4; count of bases not matched to a gene: 4. CDR3 size: 15 residues. DNA of the CDR3: TGCGCCAGCAGCTTGGTCGGGACAGGGGTTTACGAGCAGTACTTC. Translated, it gives CASSLVGTGVYEQYF.

The rearrangement links TRBV2 to TRBJ2-1; a weak D match, TRBD2 (7 bases). This CDR3 is built from 13 residues. V was shortened by 2 bases and J by 9 bases, with 11 bases between the two germline ends. CDR1 SNHLY and CDR2 FYNNEI come from the germline V gene. The CDR3 loop reads CASSEIRGGEQFF. The DNA of the CDR3 is TGTGCCAGCAGTGAAATAAGGGGGGGTGAGCAGTTCTTC.

The chain uses TRBV14 and TRBJ2-7, with 13 nucleotides matching TRBD2. The CDR3 has 16 residues. V lost 2 bases to trimming and J lost 4 bases; unmatched junction nucleotides: 5. CDR1 is SGHDN and CDR2 is FVKESK in the germline V gene. CDR3: CASSQWTSGSLYEQYV. CDR3 coding DNA: TGTGCCAGCAGCCAATGGACTAGCGGGAGCTTATACGAGCAGTACGTC.

The rearrangement links TRBV29-1 to TRBJ1-1; the D is unclear. V lost 2 bases to trimming and J lost 0 bases, with 10 bases between them. Germline CDR1 SQVTM, CDR2 ANQGSEA. The CDR3 runs to 14 residues. The CDR3 loop reads CSVENPGMNTEAFF. CDR3 nucleotide sequence: TGCAGCGTTGAAAATCCGGGGATGAACACTGAAGCTTTCTTT.

This clone has a handful of counts. The chain joins TRBV15 to TRBJ2-1, with 8 bases that match TRBD2. Germline V gene sequence: CDR1 LNHNV, CDR2 YYDKDF (reference sequence). V lost 2 bases to trimming and J lost 3 bases; unmatched junction nucleotides: 6. The CDR3 has 16 residues. CDR3 nucleotide sequence: TGTGCCACCAGCAGATCTACCGCGGGGGGCTACAATGAGCAGTTCTTC. Amino acids: CATSRSTAGGYNEQFF.

Only a few counts were recorded for this clone. CDR3 DNA: TGCGCCAGCAGCTTCAATACAGGGGGCTCCTACAATGAGCAGTTCTTC. Encoded protein: CASSFNTGGSYNEQFF. This chain links TRBV5-1 with TRBJ2-1; TRBD1 matches 8 bases. V trimming: 2 bases; J trimming: 0 bases; junction bases outside the gene matches: 4. The CDR3 length is 16 residues. Germline lookup yields CDR1 SGHRS and CDR2 YFSETQ.

CDR3 protein: CASSPGGTLADTQYF. CDR3 in DNA: TGTGCCAGCAGCCCAGGGGGGACCTTGGCAGATACGCAGTATTTT. The V gene is TRBV9, the J gene TRBJ2-3; tentatively, D is TRBD1 (7 bases). CDR3 length equals 15 residues. The germline V gene has CDR1 SGDLS and CDR2 YYNGEE. V dropped 4 bases and J dropped 4 bases, with 16 bases sitting between them.

The sample holds one count of this clone. The V gene is TRBV27, the J gene TRBJ2-7; 7 bases map to TRBD1. Unmatched junction bases numbered 3, after V lost 5 bases and J lost 5 bases. Germline CDR1 is MNHEY and CDR2 is SMNVEV (reference sequence). The CDR3 contains 12 residues. CDR3 loop: CASSARGNEQYF. In DNA form, the CDR3 reads TGTGCCAGCAGTGCCAGGGGGAACGAGCAGTACTTC.

The V and J genes are TRBV7-6 and TRBJ1-5, with D maybe TRBD1 (5 bases). CDR1 is SGHVS and CDR2 is FNYEAQ in the germline V gene. The CDR3 is made up of 18 amino acids. V dropped 0 bases and J dropped 0 bases, with 15 bases sitting between them. CDR3 region: CASSLAGPFQYSNQPQHF. The CDR3 coding sequence is TGTGCCAGCAGCTTAGCGGGGCCCTTTCAATATAGCAATCAGCCCCAGCATTTT.

With respect to this clone: Compared with germline, one end of the junction differs, possibly owing to a read error. This chain joins TRBV7-9 and TRBJ2-2, with TRBD2 identical over 7 bases. Germline CDR1 and CDR2: SEHNR and FQNEAQ (reference sequence). CDR3 length: 16 residues. In DNA, the CDR3 is TGTTCCAGCAGCCGAACACAAGCGGGAAACACCGGGGAGCTGTTTTTT. Residues: CSSSRTQAGNTGELFF.

The chain links TRBV7-2 to TRBJ1-5; the D gene is possibly TRBD1 (5 bases). Trimming took off 1 base at V and 4 bases at J, with 11 bases between the two ends. The CDR3 covers 15 residues. Per the germline V gene, CDR1 is SGHTA and CDR2 is FQGNSA. The DNA for the CDR3 is TGTGCCAGCAGCTTAGAGCGGGGGTGGAATCAGCCCCAGCATTTT. Protein product: CASSLERGWNQPQHF.

J is TRBJ2-1 and V is TRBV5-1, with D possibly being TRBD2 (6 bases). This CDR3 contains 15 residues. Per germline, CDR1 SGHRS and CDR2 YFSETQ. Trimming removed 2 bases from V and 3 bases from J, with 12 bases in between. CDR3 region: CASSFRVGLYNEQFF. The CDR3 nucleotides read TGCGCCAGCAGCTTCAGGGTGGGACTCTACAATGAGCAGTTCTTC.

As DNA, the CDR3 is TGTGCCAGCACCGGACAGGGGTATGGCTACACCTTC. It encodes CASTGQGYGYTF. The V gene is TRBV6-1, the J gene TRBJ1-2; 9 nucleotides match TRBD1. The CDR3 covers 12 residues. CDR1 and CDR2 (germline): MNHNS, SASEGT. V was pared by 7 bases and J by 5 bases, with 2 bases of the junction left unmatched.

This clone was seen a few times. V is TRBV7-3 and J is TRBJ2-7; 11 nucleotides agree with TRBD1. There are 15 residues in the CDR3. Losses at the gene ends were 5 bases for V and 4 bases for J; bases not matched to a gene: 7. Germline V gives CDR1 SGHTA, CDR2 FQGTGA. The CDR3 DNA sequence: TGTGCCAGCAGCCACGGGACAGGGGGAATGTACGAGCAGTACGTC. Translating gives CASSHGTGGMYEQYV.

V usage is TRBV29-1 and J usage is TRBJ2-1, with D unresolved. Germline V CDR1 and CDR2: SQVTM, ANQGSEA. The ends were cut back, 5 bases at V and 2 bases at J, with 4 bases in the middle. The CDR3 contains 11 residues. The CDR3 sequence: CSVFAYNEQFF. Here the CDR3 DNA reads TGCAGCGTTTTCGCCTACAATGAGCAGTTCTTC.

The chain links TRBV15 to TRBJ1-5; 7 bases map to TRBD1. The germline V gene encodes CDR1 LNHNV and CDR2 YYDKDF (reference sequence). The CDR3 is made up of 15 amino acids. The junction had 10 bases not matched to a gene; V was cut back by 5 bases and J by 6 bases. Here the CDR3 DNA reads TGTGCCACCAGCCCGGGGGACAGCATAAGTCAGCCCCAGCATTTT. Its translation is CATSPGDSISQPQHF.

J is TRBJ1-5 and V is TRBV6-6; unclear D gene. V dropped 7 bases and J dropped 3 bases, with 13 bases sitting between them. This CDR3 is 14 amino acids long. Germline CDR1 MNHNY, CDR2 SVGAGI (reference sequence). The CDR3 DNA reads TGTGCCAGCACTCTACGGGTCAACAATCAGCCCCAGCATTTT. It codes for CASTLRVNNQPQHF.

This clone was observed a single time. At one end, the junction sequence differs from germline, possibly due to a read error. This chain joins TRBV7-7 and TRBJ2-5, with 13 bases aligning to TRBD2. The CDR3 is made up of 19 amino acids. Per the germline V gene, CDR1 is SSHAT and CDR2 is FNYEAQ (reference sequence). CDR3 residues: CASSPWTSGSTNLGETQYF. The DNA for the CDR3 is TGTGCTAGCAGCCCCTGGACTAGCGGGAGTACCAACTTAGGAGAGACCCAGTACTTC.

The gene calls are TRBV6-5 and TRBJ2-1; weak D call: TRBD2 (5 bases). CDR1 and CDR2 (germline): MNHEY, SVGAGI. V shed 6 bases and J shed 9 bases, with 9 bases lying between them. CDR3 length: 11 amino acids. In nucleotides, the CDR3 is TGTGCCAGCAGGGGGAGTGGTGAGCAGTTCTTC. Translated, it gives CASRGSGEQFF.

The CDR3 nucleotides are TGTGCCTGGACCCAAGAGGGGAGGGTAATCAATGAGCAGTTCTTC. Encoded protein: CAWTQEGRVINEQFF. The chain uses TRBV30 and TRBJ2-1, with 7 bases that match TRBD2. CDR1 is GTSNPN and CDR2 is SVGIG in the germline V gene (reference sequence). The CDR3 covers 15 residues. Trimming cost V 4 bases and J 6 bases; bases outside gene matches: 12.

V gene TRBV15 combines with J gene TRBJ1-5; D is ambiguous. CDR3 length equals 15 residues. V lost 1 base and J lost 4, with 11 bases in between. Germline assignment: CDR1 LNHNV and CDR2 YYDKDF (reference sequence). CDR3 in DNA: TGTGCCACCAGCAGAGTAGCGCAGGAGAATCAGCCCCAGCATTTT. Translating it yields CATSRVAQENQPQHF.

The chain is built from TRBV7-6 and TRBJ1-1; TRBD1 matches 7 bases. The CDR3 consists of 16 residues. Germline CDR1 is SGHVS and CDR2 is FNYEAQ. V shed 2 bases, J shed 0 bases, and the junction held 6 bases outside the gene matches. CDR3 region: CASSLITTGMNTEAFF. CDR3 DNA: TGTGCCAGCAGCTTAATAACGACAGGGATGAACACTGAAGCTTTCTTT.

The chain recombines TRBV9 with TRBJ1-1; D might be TRBD1 (5 bases). The germline V gene encodes CDR1 SGDLS and CDR2 YYNGEE. Trimming cost V 2 bases and J 2 bases, with 16 bases left between them. The CDR3 runs 16 residues. The CDR3 here is CASSVGHGHTNTEAFF. The CDR3, as DNA: TGTGCCAGCAGCGTTGGACACGGTCACACCAACACTGAAGCTTTCTTT.

This clone was observed a handful of times. The chain carries TRBV13 and TRBJ2-1; 7 bases match TRBD2. CDR1 and CDR2 from the germline V gene are PRHDT and FYEKMQ (reference sequence). This CDR3 spans 17 amino acids. The junction had 12 bases not matched to a gene; V was cut back by 4 bases and J by 3 bases. DNA for the CDR3: TGTGCCAGCAGCTCCCTCGGTTTAGCGGGTTTCTACAATGAGCAGTTCTTC. Amino acids: CASSSLGLAGFYNEQFF.

The chain recombines TRBV9 with TRBJ2-7; 8 nucleotides line up with TRBD1. The junction had 8 bases not matched to a gene; V was cut back by 3 bases and J by 3 bases. Germline CDR1 and CDR2: SGDLS and YYNGEE. CDR3 length: 15 amino acids. The CDR3 reads CASSAEQGDFYEQYF. Here the CDR3 DNA reads TGTGCCAGCAGCGCAGAACAGGGGGACTTCTACGAGCAGTACTTC. Looking up the rest from reference TRBV9 and TRBJ2-7 gives the full variable domain: DSGVTQTPKHLITATGQRVTLRCSPRSGDLSVYWYQQSLDQGLQFLIQYYNGEERAKGNILERFSAQQFPDLHSELNLSSLELGDSALYFCASSAEQGDFYEQYFGPGTRLTVT.

The chain joins TRBV6-1 to TRBJ1-5; TRBD1 might be the D (6 bases). Trimming left V 7 bases short and J 2 bases short, with 6 bases between. The CDR3 has 12 residues. Per the germline V gene, CDR1 is MNHNS and CDR2 is SASEGT. CDR3 nucleotide sequence: TGTGCCAGCACAGGGGGCAATCAGCCCCAGCATTTT. This gives the protein CASTGGNQPQHF.

The CDR3 bases are TGTGCCAGCAGTGAAGATCGGGACACCTTCCAAGAGACCCAGTACTTC. It translates to CASSEDRDTFQETQYF. The V and J genes are TRBV2 and TRBJ2-5, with D possibly being TRBD1 (6 bases). The V gene's germline CDR1 is SNHLY and CDR2 FYNNEI. Trimming removed 1 base at V and 1 base at J, with 13 bases between. This CDR3 contains 16 residues.

The V gene is TRBV10-3, the J gene TRBJ2-7, with 7 nucleotides matching TRBD1. Germline CDR1 ENHRY, CDR2 SYGVKD. The CDR3 totals 15 residues. The J segment lost 0 bases and the V segment lost 3 bases, leaving 5 bases of the junction unmatched. CDR3 protein: CAISDPDRSSYEQYF. The CDR3 bases are TGTGCCATCAGTGACCCGGACAGGAGCTCCTACGAGCAGTACTTC.